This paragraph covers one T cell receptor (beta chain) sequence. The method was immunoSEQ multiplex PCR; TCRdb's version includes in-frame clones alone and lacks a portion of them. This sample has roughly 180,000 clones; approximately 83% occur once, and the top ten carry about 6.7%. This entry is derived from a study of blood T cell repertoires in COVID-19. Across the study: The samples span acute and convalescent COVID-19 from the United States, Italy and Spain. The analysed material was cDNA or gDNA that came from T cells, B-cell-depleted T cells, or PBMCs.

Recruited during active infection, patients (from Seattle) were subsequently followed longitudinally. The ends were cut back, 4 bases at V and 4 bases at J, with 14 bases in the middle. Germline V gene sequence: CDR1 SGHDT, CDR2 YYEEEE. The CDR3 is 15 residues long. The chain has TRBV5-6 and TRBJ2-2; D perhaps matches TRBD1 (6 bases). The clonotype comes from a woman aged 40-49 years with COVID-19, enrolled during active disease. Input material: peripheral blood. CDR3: CASSTTGIGTGELFF. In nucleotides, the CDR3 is TGTGCCAGCAGCACAACAGGGATCGGCACCGGGGAGCTGTTTTTT.